These T cell receptor beta chains were read from a single sample in a study of blood T cell repertoires in COVID-19. Produced via immunoSEQ multiplex PCR; TCRdb's table is partial and in-frame only. The sample holds roughly 9,900 clones, 70% to 80% seen once. Sequences were obtained from peripheral blood. The receptor source for this set is a human donor in a cohort sampled during active COVID-19. Each CDR3 is given with its conserved first and last residue. D genes are given only for firm matches. Not all rows give a size; the values are once, few, many and, for expanded clones, a class.

-,TRBJ2-7,TRBD1,TRBV30,CAWSKGQGTAFHEQYF,TGTGCCTGGAGTAAAGGACAGGGGACTGCTTTCCACGAGCAGTACTTC
-,TRBJ2-1,-,TRBV10-3,CATSEEANEQFF,TGTGCCACCTCTGAGGAGGCCAATGAGCAGTTCTTC
-,TRBJ2-7,-,TRBV7-8,CASSLVQTSYEQYF,TGTGCCAGCAGCTTAGTTCAGACTAGTTACGAGCAGTACTTC
-,TRBJ1-2,TRBD1,TRBV15,CATSRGHRTGGDGYTF,TGTGCCACCAGCAGAGGCCATAGAACAGGGGGCGATGGCTACACCTTC
-,TRBJ2-7,TRBD1,TRBV5-1,CASSLSGGPYEQYF,TGCGCCAGCAGCTTGTCAGGGGGCCCCTACGAGCAGTACTTC
-,TRBJ1-6,-,TRBV6-5,CASSPQGTYNSPLHF,TGTGCCAGCAGTCCCCAGGGGACCTATAATTCACCCCTCCACTTT
-,TRBJ2-5,-,TRBV29-1,CSVVFLWQQETQYF,TGCAGCGTTGTTTTTTTATGGCAGCAAGAGACCCAGTACTTC
-,TRBJ2-7,TRBD2,TRBV2,CASSERGGSSYEQYF,TGTGCCAGCAGTGAGAGGGGCGGGAGCTCCTACGAGCAGTACTTC
-,TRBJ2-3,TRBD2,TRBV30,CAWSALAGVGDTQYF,TGTGCCTGGAGTGCCCTAGCGGGGGTTGGAGATACGCAGTATTTT
once,TRBJ1-2,-,TRBV6-6,CASIWGDTTTGGYTF,TGTGCCAGCATCTGGGGGGATACAACAACGGGAGGCTACACCTTC
-,TRBJ2-7,-,TRBV28,CASSLRRESSYEQYF,TGTGCCAGCAGTTTACGACGGGAAAGCTCCTACGAGCAGTACTTC
-,TRBJ2-7,TRBD1,TRBV5-4,CASRFDRDEQYF,TGTGCCAGCAGGTTCGACAGGGACGAGCAGTACTTC
-,TRBJ2-7,-,TRBV25-1,CASSGGHNYEQYF,TGTGCCAGCAGTGGGGGACACAACTACGAGCAGTACTTC
-,TRBJ2-4,-,TRBV5-4,CASSLAGFKNIQYF,TGTGCCAGCAGCTTGGCCGGGTTCAAAAACATTCAGTACTTC
-,TRBJ2-7,TRBD1,TRBV5-4,CASSLQRGQYEQYF,TGTGCCAGCAGCTTACAAAGGGGGCAATACGAGCAGTACTTC
-,TRBJ2-7,-,TRBV6-5,CASSYDSSYEQYF,TGTGCCAGCAGTTACGACAGCTCCTACGAGCAGTACTTC
few,TRBJ2-5,TRBD1,TRBV20-1,CSASTGTGLQETQYF,TGCAGTGCTAGTACGGGGACAGGCCTCCAAGAGACCCAGTACTTC
few,TRBJ2-7,-,TRBV19,CASSEVAASTYEQYF,TGTGCCAGTAGTGAGGTGGCAGCGTCTACCTACGAGCAGTACTTC
-,TRBJ2-2,TRBD1,TRBV12-5,CASGLGTGGTGELFF,TGTGCTAGTGGCTTAGGGACAGGGGGAACCGGGGAGCTGTTTTTT
-,TRBJ1-2,-,TRBV19,CASSIGQEDQAYGYTF,TGTGCCAGTAGTATAGGCCAGGAGGACCAAGCCTATGGCTACACCTTC